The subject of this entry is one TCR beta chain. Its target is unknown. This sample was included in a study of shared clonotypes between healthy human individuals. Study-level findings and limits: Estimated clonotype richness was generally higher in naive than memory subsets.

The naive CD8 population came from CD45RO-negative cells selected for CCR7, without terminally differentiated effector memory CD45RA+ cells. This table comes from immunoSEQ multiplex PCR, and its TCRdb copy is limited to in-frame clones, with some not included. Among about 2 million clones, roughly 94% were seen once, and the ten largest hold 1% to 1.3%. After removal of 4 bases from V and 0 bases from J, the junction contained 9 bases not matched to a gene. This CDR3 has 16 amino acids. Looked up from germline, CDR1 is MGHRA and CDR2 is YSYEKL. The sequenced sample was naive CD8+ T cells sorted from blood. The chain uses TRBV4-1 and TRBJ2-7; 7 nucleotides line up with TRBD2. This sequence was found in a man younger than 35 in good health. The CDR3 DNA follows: TGCGCCAGCAGCCCTGTCCCCAGACTAGCCTCCTACGAGCAGTACTTC. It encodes CASSPVPRLASYEQYF.